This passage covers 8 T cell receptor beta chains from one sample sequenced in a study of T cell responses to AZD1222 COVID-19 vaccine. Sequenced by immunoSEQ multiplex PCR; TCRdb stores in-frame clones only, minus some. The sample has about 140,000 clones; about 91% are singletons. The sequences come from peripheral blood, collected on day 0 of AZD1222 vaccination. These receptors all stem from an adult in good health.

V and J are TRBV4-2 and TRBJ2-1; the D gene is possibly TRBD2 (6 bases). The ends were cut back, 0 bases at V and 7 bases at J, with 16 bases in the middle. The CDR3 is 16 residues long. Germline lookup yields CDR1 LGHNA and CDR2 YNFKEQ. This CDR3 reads CASSQDWTGALNEQFF. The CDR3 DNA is TGTGCCAGCAGCCAAGATTGGACGGGAGCGCTGAATGAGCAGTTCTTC.

CDR3 nucleotide sequence: TGCAGCGGCAGACACTCCTCTGGAAACACCATATATTTT. Encoded protein: CSGRHSSGNTIYF. The chain carries TRBV29-1 and TRBJ1-3; no firm D call. V dropped 7 bases and J dropped 0 bases, with 10 bases sitting between them. The CDR3 runs 13 residues. Looked up from germline, CDR1 is SQVTM and CDR2 is ANQGSEA.

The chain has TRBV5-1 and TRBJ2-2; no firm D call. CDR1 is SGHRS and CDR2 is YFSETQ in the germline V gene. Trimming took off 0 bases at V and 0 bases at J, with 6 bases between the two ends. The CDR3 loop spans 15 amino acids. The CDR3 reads CASSLVQTNTGELFF. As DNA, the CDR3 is TGCGCCAGCAGCTTGGTACAGACGAACACCGGGGAGCTGTTTTTT.

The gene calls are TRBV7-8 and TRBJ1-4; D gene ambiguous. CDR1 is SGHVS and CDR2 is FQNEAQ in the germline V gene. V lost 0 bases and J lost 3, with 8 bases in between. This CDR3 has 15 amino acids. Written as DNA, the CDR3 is TGTGCCAGCAGCTTAGCCCCATCCGCTAATGAAAAACTGTTTTTT. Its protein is CASSLAPSANEKLFF.

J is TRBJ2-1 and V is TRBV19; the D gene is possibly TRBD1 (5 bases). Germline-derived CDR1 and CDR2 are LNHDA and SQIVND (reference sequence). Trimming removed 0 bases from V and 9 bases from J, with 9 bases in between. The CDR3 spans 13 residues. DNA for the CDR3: TGTGCCAGTAGTATAGATCCTAGGGGTGAGCAGTTCTTC. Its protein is CASSIDPRGEQFF.

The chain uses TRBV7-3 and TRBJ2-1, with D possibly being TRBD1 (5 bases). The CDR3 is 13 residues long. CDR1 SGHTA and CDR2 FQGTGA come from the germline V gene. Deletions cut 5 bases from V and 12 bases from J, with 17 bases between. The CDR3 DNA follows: TGTGCCAGCAGCGCTGACAGACCCGGTGGGCAGTTCTTC. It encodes CASSADRPGGQFF.

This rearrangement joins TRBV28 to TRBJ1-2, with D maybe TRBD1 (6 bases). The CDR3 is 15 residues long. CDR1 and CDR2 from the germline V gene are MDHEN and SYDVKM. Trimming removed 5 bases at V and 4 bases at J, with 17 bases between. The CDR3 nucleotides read TGTGCCAGCAGTCCCGGGGGGGGGCGCGGCTATGGCTACACCTTC. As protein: CASSPGGGRGYGYTF.

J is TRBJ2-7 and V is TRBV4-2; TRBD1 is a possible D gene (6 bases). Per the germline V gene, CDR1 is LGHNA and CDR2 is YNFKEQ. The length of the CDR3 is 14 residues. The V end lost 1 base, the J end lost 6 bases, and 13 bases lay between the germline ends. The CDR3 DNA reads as TGTGCCAGCAGCCAAGCCACCACAGGGACCGAGCAGTACTTC. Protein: CASSQATTGTEQYF.